This T cell receptor (beta chain) came from a study of response to subunit inactivated influenza vaccine (dated by TCRdb to the late 2010s). Background on the whole study: Deep quantitative T cell receptor repertoire profiling was used in the study to track responses to a trivalent subunit inactivated influenza vaccine.

The study at large found these results: It was suggested by the authors that each seasonal influenza vaccination may recruit only a limited number of new T cells.

This clonotype was seen more than once but under ten times. What this receptor recognizes is not known. Per-nucleotide qualities are absent, and no much larger clonotype sits a single base away. The CDR3 runs 15 residues from the cysteine to the phenylalanine. Only CDR3 DNA remains: 45 bases, in frame from the first base. Trimming accounts for 0 bases at V and 8 bases at J, while the number of junction bases matched to no gene is 4. The germline V gene (reference sequence) supplies CDR1 SEHNR and CDR2 FQNEAQ. Libraries were prepared through RT-PCR. The listed sequencing device is Illumina HiSeq 2500. In-frame beta chains were kept once TCRdb had trimmed the public reads at Q25 with fastp and called clones with MiXCR. For every CDR3 protein sequence, its rows merge into one entry that carries the most common genes and DNA. Counted in this sample were a few hundred thousand distinct CDR3 sequences; 6.5% to 8% of them appeared once. Jointly, the top ten make up about 12% of the sample.

This specimen consisted of PBMCs from blood, obtained 23 months after vaccination. This clonotype was obtained from a man aged 45-69 years who received an inactivated influenza vaccine. Donor details come from another sample of the same person, matched by shared clones. The chain employs TRBV7-9 and TRBJ1-2; the central 12 bases match TRBD1. The DNA sequence reads TGTGCCAGCAGCTTAGCGGGACAGGGGGCTATCGGCTACACCTTC. Translated, it gives CASSLAGQGAIGYTF.